These T cell receptor beta chains were read from a single sample in a study of control samples from healthy donors and cancer patients. This table comes from immunoSEQ multiplex PCR, and its TCRdb copy is limited to in-frame clones, with some not included. Here the sample spans about 120,000 clones, 80% to 90% being singletons. Sequencing input: blood. All receptors come from a man aged 25-40 years in good health. CDR3s include the opening cysteine and the closing phenylalanine or tryptophan. Some rows mark clone size as missing; the rest say once, few, many or name a class of expanded clone.

V gene: TRBV18; clone size: .; J gene: TRBJ1-2; CDR3 protein: CASSPPGTDPNYGYTF
V gene: TRBV18; clone size: .; J gene: TRBJ1-2; CDR3 protein: CASSNSWTGYGYTF
V gene: TRBV3-1/TRBV3-2; clone size: .; J gene: TRBJ1-2; CDR3 protein: CASSQARVGYTF
V gene: TRBV12-3/TRBV12-4; clone size: few; J gene: TRBJ2-1; CDR3 protein: CASSYWGRGQFF
V gene: TRBV6-4; clone size: .; J gene: TRBJ1-2; CDR3 protein: CASSDPATGQGANGYTF
V gene: TRBV24-1; clone size: .; J gene: TRBJ2-5; CDR3 protein: CATSESGGGHETQYF
V gene: TRBV7-2; clone size: .; J gene: TRBJ2-2; CDR3 protein: CASTLQGARGGELFF
V gene: TRBV18; clone size: .; J gene: TRBJ2-5; CDR3 protein: CASSPPNVVAGGETQYF
V gene: TRBV6-1; clone size: .; J gene: TRBJ1-1; CDR3 protein: CASSEGGVYTEAFF
V gene: TRBV4-1; clone size: once; J gene: TRBJ1-1; CDR3 protein: CASSQDQRWVALNTEAFF
V gene: TRBV30; clone size: .; J gene: TRBJ1-4; CDR3 protein: CAWSVFRSEKLFF
V gene: TRBV25-1; clone size: once; J gene: TRBJ1-3; CDR3 protein: CASSDHGSGNTIYF
V gene: TRBV7-3; clone size: once; J gene: TRBJ2-2; CDR3 protein: CASSAPGLAGDPDHRGAVF
V gene: TRBV13; clone size: once; J gene: TRBJ1-4; CDR3 protein: CASSSRQGSNEKLFF
V gene: TRBV4-1; clone size: .; J gene: TRBJ2-2; CDR3 protein: CASSQLQGGTGELFF
V gene: TRBV7-2; clone size: once; J gene: TRBJ2-5; CDR3 protein: CASSLAGQRKETQYF
V gene: TRBV3-1/TRBV3-2; clone size: .; J gene: TRBJ2-5; CDR3 protein: CASSQEIGETQYF
V gene: TRBV5-1; clone size: .; J gene: TRBJ2-4; CDR3 protein: CASSLVGTATLAKNIQYF
V gene: TRBV14; clone size: .; J gene: TRBJ2-6; CDR3 protein: CASSRLGSLSGANVLTF
V gene: TRBV5-1; clone size: .; J gene: TRBJ2-1; CDR3 protein: CASSLESGGPRLQFF
V gene: TRBV7-9; clone size: .; J gene: TRBJ1-2; CDR3 protein: CASQTPGTGERDGYTF
V gene: TRBV11-3; clone size: .; J gene: TRBJ2-3; CDR3 protein: CASSQGQGNTDTQYF
V gene: TRBV2; clone size: .; J gene: TRBJ1-5; CDR3 protein: CASSEGGWPQHF
V gene: TRBV12-5; clone size: .; J gene: TRBJ2-7; CDR3 protein: CASGHRQGSYEQYF
V gene: TRBV11-2; clone size: .; J gene: TRBJ1-3; CDR3 protein: CASSLFDRSSGNTIYF
V gene: TRBV4-1; clone size: .; J gene: TRBJ2-5; CDR3 protein: CASSQGIGGPQYF
V gene: TRBV5-6; clone size: .; J gene: TRBJ2-5; CDR3 protein: CASSFRRRETQYF
V gene: TRBV25-1; clone size: few; J gene: TRBJ1-2; CDR3 protein: CASSGGGQGNGYTF
V gene: TRBV5-1; clone size: few; J gene: TRBJ2-7; CDR3 protein: CASSLGTGRYEQYF
V gene: TRBV11-2; clone size: .; J gene: TRBJ1-6; CDR3 protein: CASSSGQGASSPLHF
V gene: TRBV19; clone size: .; J gene: TRBJ1-1; CDR3 protein: CASSPPAPFHSNTEAFF
V gene: TRBV3-1/TRBV3-2; clone size: .; J gene: TRBJ1-2; CDR3 protein: CASSQDSGNSNGYTF
V gene: TRBV10-3; clone size: .; J gene: TRBJ2-2; CDR3 protein: CAISTGRGQNTGELFF
V gene: TRBV6-5; clone size: .; J gene: TRBJ1-1; CDR3 protein: CASWTGMNTEAFF
V gene: TRBV3-1/TRBV3-2; clone size: .; J gene: TRBJ1-4; CDR3 protein: CASSQVGQGRNEKLFF
V gene: TRBV7-2; clone size: .; J gene: TRBJ2-5; CDR3 protein: CASSVGETQYF
V gene: TRBV10-3; clone size: .; J gene: TRBJ1-1; CDR3 protein: CAISESLGWGTEAFF
V gene: TRBV5-1; clone size: .; J gene: TRBJ1-5; CDR3 protein: CASSLGRGNQPQHF
V gene: TRBV20-1; clone size: .; J gene: TRBJ1-2; CDR3 protein: CSARADRGF
V gene: TRBV5-6; clone size: .; J gene: TRBJ2-7; CDR3 protein: CASSLGGFSYEQYF
V gene: TRBV14; clone size: once; J gene: TRBJ1-1; CDR3 protein: CASSQWRGISKNTEAFF
V gene: TRBV15; clone size: .; J gene: TRBJ2-1; CDR3 protein: CATSRAQSSYNEQFF
V gene: TRBV29-1; clone size: .; J gene: TRBJ1-2; CDR3 protein: CSVDTGGDYGYTF
V gene: TRBV18; clone size: .; J gene: TRBJ1-2; CDR3 protein: CASSPKESYGYTF
V gene: TRBV9; clone size: .; J gene: TRBJ1-1; CDR3 protein: CASSRDLGGTEAFF
V gene: TRBV15; clone size: .; J gene: TRBJ2-7; CDR3 protein: CATSRAGADYEQYF
V gene: TRBV28; clone size: .; J gene: TRBJ1-1; CDR3 protein: CASSLGGGVGTEAFF
V gene: TRBV19; clone size: .; J gene: TRBJ1-1; CDR3 protein: CASSIVGQGAPNTEAFF
V gene: TRBV10-3; clone size: .; J gene: TRBJ1-2; CDR3 protein: CAIGGEDPYGYTF
V gene: TRBV11-3; clone size: .; J gene: TRBJ2-7; CDR3 protein: CASSLPGAHEQYF
V gene: TRBV20-1; clone size: few; J gene: TRBJ2-1; CDR3 protein: CSASETSGVYNEQFF
V gene: TRBV12-5; clone size: once; J gene: TRBJ1-1; CDR3 protein: CASGFGRGGTEAFF
V gene: TRBV15; clone size: .; J gene: TRBJ1-2; CDR3 protein: CATSKTGTDNYGYTF
V gene: TRBV18; clone size: .; J gene: TRBJ1-1; CDR3 protein: CASSPPQGGGTEAFF
V gene: TRBV30; clone size: few; J gene: TRBJ2-7; CDR3 protein: CAWSVRQGDSYEQYF